A single sample gave rise to the 29 T cell receptor beta chains below, sequenced in a study of patients and donors after allogeneic stem cell transplantation. TCRdb re-called the RT-PCR reads with MiXCR, one entry per CDR3 protein. The table has about 410,000 distinct CDR3 sequences, 16% seen once. The sample comprised blood, either unsorted or a sorted T cell fraction (not recorded which). The receptors here all came from a human donor who was either an allogeneic HSCT recipient or a stem cell or donor lymphocyte infusion donor (not recorded which). It is not recorded whose cells these are; they may come from a transplant donor.

This clonotype was counted many times. The J gene is TRBJ2-1, the V gene TRBV7-2; 7 nucleotides align to TRBD1. The germline V gene encodes CDR1 SGHTA and CDR2 FQGNSA. The V and J ends lost 1 base and 3 bases, in that order; junction bases with no gene match: 3. This CDR3 has 15 amino acids. This chain's CDR3 is CASSLDGTVYNEQFF. In nucleotides, the CDR3 is TGTGCCAGCAGCTTAGATGGGACAGTCTACAATGAGCAGTTCTTC.

The rearrangement joins TRBV5-1 to TRBJ2-2; D perhaps matches TRBD2 (6 bases). Germline CDR1 SGHRS, CDR2 YFSETQ. V was trimmed by 0 bases and J by 6 bases, leaving 15 bases between them. This CDR3 is 16 amino acids long. In DNA form, the CDR3 reads TGCGCCAGCAGCTTGGCGGGAGCCAGTCGGTCCGGGGAGCTGTTTTTT. Translating it yields CASSLAGASRSGELFF.

The chain recombines TRBV23-1 with TRBJ2-2; no firm D call. TRBV23-1 is an open reading frame whose function is uncertain. Trimming pared 3 bases from V and 0 bases from J, leaving 5 bases between. CDR3 size: 14 residues. The CDR3, as DNA: TGCGCCAGCAGTCATAGACCGAACACCGGGGAGCTGTTTTTT. Residues: CASSHRPNTGELFF.

The genes are TRBV7-2 and TRBJ2-5, with D maybe TRBD2 (5 bases). With 7 bases removed from V and 2 bases from J, the gap between germline ends came to 17 bases. The CDR3 spans 15 residues. Germline V gene sequence: CDR1 SGHTA, CDR2 FQGNSA. CDR3 in DNA: TGTGCCAGCAAAGGGCGGGTTCGAGGGCAAGAGACCCAGTACTTC. It is translated as CASKGRVRGQETQYF.

The rearrangement links TRBV11-2 to TRBJ2-1; 11 bases line up with TRBD2. CDR3 length: 15 amino acids. From germline, CDR1 is SGHAT and CDR2 FQNNGV. V shed 0 bases, J shed 14 bases, and the junction held 9 bases outside the gene matches. In nucleotides, the CDR3 is TGTGCCAGCAGCTTAGATCTAGCGGGGGGCCAGAGAGAGTTCTTC. It translates to CASSLDLAGGQREFF.

This chain links TRBV12-3 or TRBV12-4 with TRBJ2-5; D is perhaps TRBD1 or TRBD2 (6 bases each). Trimming stripped 1 base from V and 0 bases from J, with 12 bases between. This CDR3 is built from 16 residues. CDR3 coding DNA: TGTGCCAGCAGTTTAGGGGGGGCTGGGTACCAAGAGACCCAGTACTTC. Its translation: CASSLGGAGYQETQYF.

J is TRBJ2-7 and V is TRBV2; perhaps TRBD1 as D (6 bases). V shed 4 bases and J shed 0 bases, with 10 bases lying between them. Germline CDR1 SNHLY, CDR2 FYNNEI. CDR3 length equals 14 residues. CDR3 in amino acids: CASSGRQVSYEQYF. The CDR3, as DNA: TGTGCCAGCAGTGGTCGACAGGTCTCCTACGAGCAGTACTTC.

A few counts support this clonotype. The V call is TRBV7-2, the J call TRBJ1-1; weak D call: TRBD1 (5 bases). Germline V gene data show CDR1 as SGHTA and CDR2 as FQGNSA. The CDR3 contains 14 residues. Trimming cost V 1 base and J 4 bases, with 10 bases left between them. The CDR3 protein is CASSLDYGTTEAFF. In nucleotides, the CDR3 is TGTGCCAGCAGCTTAGATTACGGGACCACTGAAGCTTTCTTT.

This clonotype has ten or more counts. The chain couples TRBV25-1 to TRBJ2-1, with TRBD2 identical over 10 bases. The CDR3 runs 15 residues. V lost 6 bases and J lost 0; bases outside the gene matches: 2. The germline V gene has CDR1 MGHDK and CDR2 SYGVNS. The CDR3 sequence is CASRLAGSSYNEQFF. CDR3 in DNA: TGTGCCAGCAGACTAGCGGGGAGCTCCTACAATGAGCAGTTCTTC. The variable domain in full, completed from reference TRBV25-1 and TRBJ2-1, reads EADIYQTPRYLVIGTGKKITLECSQTMGHDKMYWYQQDPGMELHLIHYSYGVNSTEKGDLSSESTVSRIRTEHFPLTLESARPSHTSQYLCASRLAGSSYNEQFFGPGTRLTVL.

The V and J genes are TRBV28 and TRBJ2-7, with 7 bases fitting TRBD2. The CDR3 loop spans 15 amino acids. CDR1 is MDHEN and CDR2 is SYDVKM in the germline V gene. V gave up 6 bases and J gave up 1 base; unmatched junction bases: 9. The CDR3 loop reads CASRVKAGVSYEQYF. The CDR3 bases are TGTGCCAGCAGAGTTAAGGCGGGAGTATCCTACGAGCAGTACTTC.

The gene calls are TRBV14 and TRBJ2-1; TRBD2 matches at 9 bases. The CDR3 has 16 amino acids. Germline values: CDR1 SGHDN, CDR2 FVKESK. V lost 4 bases to trimming and J lost 6 bases; unmatched junction nucleotides: 10. CDR3 bases: TGTGCCAGCAGCCTACAGTCTAGCGGGATTCGCAATGAGCAGTTCTTC. Translating it yields CASSLQSSGIRNEQFF.

This clonotype was counted a few times. The chain has TRBV20-1 and TRBJ2-7; D not certain. Germline values: CDR1 DFQATT, CDR2 SNEGSKA (reference sequence). The CDR3 consists of 13 residues. V shed 6 bases and J shed 6 bases, with 18 bases lying between them. The CDR3 nucleotides are TGCAGTGCCCCTGACGGGTGGGTTGGCGAGCAGTACTTC. It is translated as CSAPDGWVGEQYF.

This clonotype has a handful of counts. The V gene is TRBV3-1, the J gene TRBJ2-1, with 11 bases aligning to TRBD2. The CDR3 is 16 residues long. J was trimmed by 6 bases and V by 4 bases; bases with no gene match: 8. The germline CDR1 and CDR2 sequences are LGHDT and YNNKEL (reference sequence). The CDR3 sequence: CASSPRKTSGTNEQFF. The CDR3 nucleotides read TGTGCCAGCAGCCCCCGGAAGACTAGCGGGACCAATGAGCAGTTCTTC.

In its sample, this clonotype was seen a few times. The chain combines TRBV6-5 with TRBJ1-1, with TRBD1 matching 7 bases. This CDR3 comprises 12 residues. CDR1 is MNHEY, CDR2 SVGAGI, per germline. The junction had 4 bases not matched to a gene; V was cut back by 5 bases and J by 7 bases. In DNA, the CDR3 is TGTGCCAGCAGTAGAGGGGACAGTGAAGCTTTCTTT. This codes for CASSRGDSEAFF.

The chain couples TRBV7-6 to TRBJ1-1; D gene ambiguous. The CDR3 contains 13 residues. The V gene lost 0 bases and the J gene lost 6 bases, with 8 bases spanning the gap. The V gene's germline CDR1 is SGHVS and CDR2 FNYEAQ. The CDR3 DNA follows: TGTGCCAGCAGCTTAGCGCTTGGCGCTGAAGCTTTCTTT. It translates to CASSLALGAEAFF.

The chain combines TRBV11-3 with TRBJ2-7, with 9 bases that match TRBD1. This CDR3 has 13 amino acids. The germline CDR1 and CDR2 sequences are SGHNT and YENEEA. V lost 4 bases to trimming and J lost 5 bases; unmatched junction nucleotides: 3. In nucleotides, the CDR3 is TGTGCCAGCAGCTCGAACAGGGGGCACGAGCAGTACTTC. This sequence encodes CASSSNRGHEQYF.

This clonotype has more than one count but fewer than ten. In DNA, the CDR3 is TGCGCCAGCAGCTTAAGCACCGGACAGGGTGAAGAGACCCAGTACTTC. This encodes CASSLSTGQGEETQYF. V usage is TRBV5-1 and J usage is TRBJ2-5, with 8 bases that match TRBD1. V trimming: 2 bases; J trimming: 3 bases; junction bases outside the gene matches: 9. The CDR3 sequence is 16 residues long. Germline CDR1 reads SGHRS; CDR2 reads YFSETQ.

This clonotype was picked up a small number of times. This chain uses TRBV11-2 with TRBJ2-2, with 7 bases matching TRBD1. V was clipped by 5 bases and J by 6 bases; unmatched bases: 9. In germline, CDR1 is SGHAT, CDR2 FQNNGV. The CDR3 spans 15 residues. CDR3 DNA: TGTGCCAGCAGCACTAGACAGGGCCTCTCCGGGGAGCTGTTTTTT. Translation gives CASSTRQGLSGELFF.

The V and J genes are TRBV7-2 and TRBJ2-3; possible D gene TRBD1, 7 bases. This CDR3 is 17 amino acids long. Germline CDR1 is SGHTA and CDR2 is FQGNSA. Trimming shortened V by 5 bases and J by 8 bases, and 26 bases separated the two germline ends. The CDR3 sequence is CASSLKARGQWIFTQYF. The CDR3 DNA follows: TGTGCCAGCAGCCTCAAGGCGCGGGGACAGTGGATCTTTACGCAGTATTTT.

This clonotype appeared a few times. The V and J genes are TRBV2 and TRBJ1-1, with 7 bases aligning to TRBD1. Germline trimming cut 8 bases from V and 1 base from J; bases unmatched to any gene: 7. The CDR3 runs to 14 residues. Germline loops: CDR1 SNHLY, CDR2 FYNNEI. The CDR3 region is CASDKTGRNTEAFF. In DNA, the CDR3 is TGTGCCAGCGACAAGACAGGGAGGAACACTGAAGCTTTCTTT.

This clonotype was counted only a few times. The gene calls are TRBV6-4 and TRBJ2-5, with D possibly matching TRBD2 (6 bases). Germline V gene sequence: CDR1 MRHNA, CDR2 SNTAGT. Trimming removed 0 bases at V and 3 bases at J, with 20 bases between. The CDR3 loop spans 18 amino acids. CDR3 DNA: TGTGCCAGCAGTGACTCGATCATTTTCGGGGTAGCGGAAGAGACCCAGTACTTC. As protein: CASSDSIIFGVAEETQYF.

This chain links TRBV7-2 with TRBJ2-3; 7 bases agree with TRBD1. This CDR3 is built from 15 residues. From germline, CDR1 is SGHTA and CDR2 FQGNSA. The V gene end was trimmed by 1 base and the J gene end by 2 bases; junction bases not matched to a gene: 3. This chain's CDR3 is CASSLVGTATDTQYF. CDR3 bases: TGTGCCAGCAGCTTAGTTGGGACAGCCACAGATACGCAGTATTTT.

This rearrangement joins TRBV4-1 to TRBJ2-7; the D is unclear. This CDR3 spans 13 amino acids. Germline V gene sequence: CDR1 MGHRA, CDR2 YSYEKL. The V and J ends lost 6 bases and 2 bases respectively, with 11 bases between them. The CDR3: CASRGSETYEQYF. CDR3 sequence (DNA): TGCGCCAGCAGGGGCTCAGAAACCTACGAGCAGTACTTC.

This sequence joins TRBV9 and TRBJ2-7; D not certain. Between the trimmed V and J ends, which lost 0 bases and 5 bases, there was a span of 3 bases. This CDR3 has 11 amino acids. The germline gives CDR1 SGDLS, CDR2 YYNGEE. The DNA for the CDR3 is TGTGCCAGCAGCGTAGGTCACGAGCAGTACTTC. Its translation is CASSVGHEQYF.

This chain connects TRBV5-1 to TRBJ2-1; 12 bases agree with TRBD2. From germline, CDR1 is SGHRS and CDR2 YFSETQ. V dropped 2 bases and J dropped 8; count of bases not matched to a gene: 8. The CDR3 is 16 amino acids. CDR3 protein: CASSFPSGRAPHEQFF. The DNA for the CDR3 is TGCGCCAGCAGCTTTCCTAGCGGGAGGGCTCCCCATGAGCAGTTCTTC.

V and J are TRBV29-1 and TRBJ1-4; 8 nucleotides match TRBD1. The germline V gene encodes CDR1 SQVTM and CDR2 ANQGSEA. J was trimmed by 2 bases and V by 6 bases; bases with no gene match: 5. This CDR3 is 14 amino acids long. CDR3 coding DNA: TGCAGCGTAAGACAGGGGCGGACTAATGAAAAACTGTTTTTT. Translation: CSVRQGRTNEKLFF.

The V and J genes are TRBV24-1 and TRBJ2-1; D might be TRBD1 (6 bases). The V gene lost 4 bases and the J gene lost 4 bases, with 16 bases spanning the gap. The CDR3 is 16 residues long. Germline CDR1 reads KGHDR; CDR2 reads SFDVKD. For the CDR3, the DNA is TGTGCCACCAGTGACCCCGGAAGGGGGAGATACAATGAGCAGTTCTTC. The encoded protein is CATSDPGRGRYNEQFF.

The rearrangement links TRBV5-1 to TRBJ2-7; D may be TRBD1 (6 bases). Trimming removed 4 bases at V and 2 bases at J, with 13 bases between. Germline CDR1 reads SGHRS; CDR2 reads YFSETQ. The CDR3 length is 14 residues. CDR3 loop: CASSAWTEAYEQYF. CDR3 bases: TGCGCCAGCAGCGCCTGGACAGAAGCCTACGAGCAGTACTTC. The full variable domain, in which reference TRBV5-1 and TRBJ2-7 provide the parts outside the CDR3, is KAGVTQTPRYLIKTRGQQVTLSCSPISGHRSVSWYQQTPGQGLQFLFEYFSETQRNKGNFPGRFSGRQFSNSRSEMNVSTLELGDSALYLCASSAWTEAYEQYFGPGTRLTVT.

This clonotype has a handful of counts. The rearrangement links TRBV6-1 to TRBJ2-5, with 7 bases matching TRBD1. This CDR3 is 14 amino acids long. Germline loops: CDR1 MNHNS, CDR2 SASEGT. V lost 8 bases and J lost 2; bases outside the gene matches: 8. CDR3 DNA sequence: TGTGCCAGCCAGGGACAGTTCACGCAAGAGACCCAGTACTTC. This translates into CASQGQFTQETQYF.